This T cell receptor (beta chain) appears in the sequencing data of a study of blood T cell repertoires in COVID-19. This table comes from immunoSEQ multiplex PCR, and its TCRdb copy is limited to in-frame clones, with some not included. The repertoire includes about 180,000 clones, approximately 85% of them detected once, and 6.2% sits in the top ten. The CDR3 spans 17 residues. After removal of 1 base from V and 5 bases from J, the junction contained 7 bases not matched to a gene. The V gene's germline CDR1 is SGHRS and CDR2 YFSETQ. The receptor was isolated from a middle-aged man who had recovered from COVID-19. The gene calls are TRBV5-1 and TRBJ2-3; 13 nucleotides line up with TRBD2. Sequencing input: PBMCs or T cells enriched from blood (not recorded which). The CDR3 DNA is TGCGCCAGCAGCTTGTTCGGGACTAGCGGGGCAGTAGATACGCAGTATTTT. Translating it yields CASSLFGTSGAVDTQYF.